This T cell receptor beta chain was profiled in a study of Ad26.COV2.S vaccination and SARS-CoV-2 variants. Treatment denoted: approximately 18 received Ad26.COV2.S at low or high dose, single or two shots; 5 received placebo; per-sample allocation not given. Day 63 after the first vaccine or placebo injection was the time point for sampling. V lost 8 bases to trimming and J lost 0 bases, with 10 bases between them. The CDR3 contains 13 residues. CDR1 and CDR2 (germline): LNHDA, SQIVND (reference sequence). The data were produced by immunoSEQ multiplex PCR, yet TCRdb's version contains in-frame clones alone and is incomplete. The table shows a few hundred thousand clones, with 92% occurring only once.

The chain uses TRBV19 and TRBJ1-1; the D gene is possibly TRBD1 (5 bases). The sample consisted of peripheral blood, taken in a trial of Ad26.COV2.S vaccine versus placebo. This receptor was identified in a person aged 18-65 years who received the Ad26.COV2.S COVID-19 vaccine or a placebo. CDR3 residues: CASGRGVNTEAFF. In DNA, the CDR3 is TGTGCCAGTGGACGGGGGGTGAACACTGAAGCTTTCTTT.